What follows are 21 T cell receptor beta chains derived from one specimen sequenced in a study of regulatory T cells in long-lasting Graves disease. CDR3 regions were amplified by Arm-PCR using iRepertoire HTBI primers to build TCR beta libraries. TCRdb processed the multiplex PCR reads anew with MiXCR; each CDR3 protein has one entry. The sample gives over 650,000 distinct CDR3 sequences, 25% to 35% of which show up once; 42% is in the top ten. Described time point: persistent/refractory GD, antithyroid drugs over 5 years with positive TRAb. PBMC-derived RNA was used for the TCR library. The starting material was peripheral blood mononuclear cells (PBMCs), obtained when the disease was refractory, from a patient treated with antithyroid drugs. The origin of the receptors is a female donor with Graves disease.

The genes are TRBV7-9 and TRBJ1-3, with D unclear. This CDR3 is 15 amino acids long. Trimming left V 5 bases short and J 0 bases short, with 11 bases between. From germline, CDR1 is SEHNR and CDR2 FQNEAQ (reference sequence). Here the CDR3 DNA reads TGTGCCAGCAGCCCCGCGAGGATCTCTGGAAACACCATATATTTT. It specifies CASSPARISGNTIYF. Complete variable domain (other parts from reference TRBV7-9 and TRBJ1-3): DTGVSQNPRHKITKRGQNVTFRCDPISEHNRLYWYRQTLGQGPEFLTYFQNEAQLEKSRLLSDRFSAERPKGSFSTLEIQRTEQGDSAMYLCASSPARISGNTIYFGEGSWLTVV.

The chain's CDR3 is CASSPGQPNIQYF. CDR3 bases: TGTGCCAGTAGCCCGGGACAACCAAACATTCAGTACTTC. This rearrangement joins TRBV7-2 to TRBJ2-4, with D possibly being TRBD1 (6 bases). CDR3 size: 13 residues. The germline V gene has CDR1 SGHTA and CDR2 FQGNSA. Trimming removed 9 bases from V and 6 bases from J, with 15 bases in between.

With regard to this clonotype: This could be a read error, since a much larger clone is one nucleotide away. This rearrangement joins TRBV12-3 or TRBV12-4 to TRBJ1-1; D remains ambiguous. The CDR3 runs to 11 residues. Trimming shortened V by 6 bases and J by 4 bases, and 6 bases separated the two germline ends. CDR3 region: CASSPPTEAFF. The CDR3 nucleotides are TGTGCCAGCAGCCCCCCCACTGAAGCTTTCTTT.

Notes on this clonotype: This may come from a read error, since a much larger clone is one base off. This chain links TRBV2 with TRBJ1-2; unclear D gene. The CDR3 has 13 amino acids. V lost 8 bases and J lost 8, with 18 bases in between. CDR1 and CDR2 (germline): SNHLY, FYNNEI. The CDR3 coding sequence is TGTGCCAGCCGTCAGAGATCCTTTGGGGGCTACACCTTC. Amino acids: CASRQRSFGGYTF.

The CDR3 DNA reads TGTGCCAGCAGCCAAGATCTGGACACCCCGGATGAAAAACTGTTTTTT. This encodes CASSQDLDTPDEKLFF. The chain is built from TRBV3-1 and TRBJ1-4; weak D call: TRBD1 (5 bases). This CDR3 has 16 residues. Germline V gene lookup returns CDR1 LGHDT and CDR2 YNNKEL (reference sequence). V dropped 0 bases and J dropped 6 bases, with 14 bases sitting between them. The whole variable domain, remainder taken from reference TRBV3-1 and TRBJ1-4, is DTAVSQTPKYLVTQMGNDKSIKCEQNLGHDTMYWYKQDSKKFLKIMFSYNNKELIINETVPNRFSPKSPDKAHLNLHINSLELGDSAVYFCASSQDLDTPDEKLFFGSGTQLSVL.

Here the CDR3 DNA reads TGCGCCAGCAGCTTTAAGGATCGGAACACTGAAGCTTTCTTT. Protein product: CASSFKDRNTEAFF. The chain is built from TRBV5-1 and TRBJ1-1; no clear D. The CDR3 contains 14 residues. The germline V gene has CDR1 SGHRS and CDR2 YFSETQ. The V and J ends lost 2 bases and 1 base respectively, with 9 bases between them.

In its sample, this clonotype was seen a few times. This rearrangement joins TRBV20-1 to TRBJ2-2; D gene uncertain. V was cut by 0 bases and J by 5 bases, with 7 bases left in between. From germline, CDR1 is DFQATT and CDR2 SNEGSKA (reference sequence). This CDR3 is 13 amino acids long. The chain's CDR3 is CSARDGVTGELFF. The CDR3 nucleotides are TGCAGTGCTAGAGATGGAGTGACCGGGGAGCTGTTTTTT.

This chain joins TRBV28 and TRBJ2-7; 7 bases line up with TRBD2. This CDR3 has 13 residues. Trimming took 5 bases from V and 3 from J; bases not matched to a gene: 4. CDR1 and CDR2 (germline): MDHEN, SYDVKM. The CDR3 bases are TGTGCCAGCAGTACCGGGACTATCTACGAGCAGTACTTC. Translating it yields CASSTGTIYEQYF. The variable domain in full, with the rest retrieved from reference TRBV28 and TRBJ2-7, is DVKVTQSSRYLVKRTGEKVFLECVQDMDHENMFWYRQDPGLGLRLIYFSYDVKMKEKGDIPEGYSVSREKKERFSLILESASTNQTSMYLCASSTGTIYEQYFGPGTRLTVT.

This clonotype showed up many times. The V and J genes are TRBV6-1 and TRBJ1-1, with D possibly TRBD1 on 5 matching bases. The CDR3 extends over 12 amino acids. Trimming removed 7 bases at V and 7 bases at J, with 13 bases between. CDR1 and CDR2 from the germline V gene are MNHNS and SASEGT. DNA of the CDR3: TGTGCCAGCATCTTGGGGGGGGGTGAAGCTTTCTTT. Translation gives CASILGGGEAFF.

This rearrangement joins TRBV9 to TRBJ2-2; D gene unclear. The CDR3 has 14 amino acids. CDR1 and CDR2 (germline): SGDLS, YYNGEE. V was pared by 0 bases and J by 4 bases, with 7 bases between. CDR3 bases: TGTGCCAGCAGCGTAGGTGGTAGCACCGGGGAGCTGTTTTTT. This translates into CASSVGGSTGELFF.

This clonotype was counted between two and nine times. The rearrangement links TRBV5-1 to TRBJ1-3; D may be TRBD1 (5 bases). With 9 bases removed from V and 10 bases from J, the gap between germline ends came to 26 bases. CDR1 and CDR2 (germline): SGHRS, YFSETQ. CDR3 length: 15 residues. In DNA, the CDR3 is TGCGCCACTTCTCGGGAGGGGAGACAAACGGAAACCATATATTTT. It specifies CATSREGRQTETIYF.

The CDR3 reads CSAEGRGAEGQPQHF. For the CDR3, the DNA is TGCAGTGCTGAGGGCCGGGGAGCCGAAGGTCAGCCCCAGCATTTT. The chain recombines TRBV20-1 with TRBJ1-5; no clear D. The germline V gene has CDR1 DFQATT and CDR2 SNEGSKA (reference sequence). The CDR3 spans 15 residues. Trimming cost V 5 bases and J 6 bases, with 20 bases left between them.

CDR3 sequence: CASSYREGGNEKLFF. In DNA form, the CDR3 reads TGTGCCAGCAGTTACCGCGAGGGCGGGAATGAAAAACTGTTTTTT. The genes are TRBV6-2 or TRBV6-3 and TRBJ1-4; D uncertain. V lost 2 bases, J lost 5 bases, and 12 bases lay in between. This CDR3 spans 15 amino acids. Germline V gene sequence: CDR1 MNHEY, CDR2 SVGEGT.

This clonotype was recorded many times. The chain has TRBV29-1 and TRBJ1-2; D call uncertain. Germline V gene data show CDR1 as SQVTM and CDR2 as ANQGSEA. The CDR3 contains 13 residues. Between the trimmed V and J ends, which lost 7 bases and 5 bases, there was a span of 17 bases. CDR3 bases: TGCAGCGCACAGACCCGGAGCGGGTATGGCTACACCTTC. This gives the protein CSAQTRSGYGYTF.

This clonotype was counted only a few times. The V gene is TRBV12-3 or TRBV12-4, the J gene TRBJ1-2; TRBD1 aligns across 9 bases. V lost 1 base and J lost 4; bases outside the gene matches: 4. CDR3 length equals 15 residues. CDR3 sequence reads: CASSLGQGGTYGYTF. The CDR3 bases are TGTGCCAGCAGTTTAGGACAGGGGGGGACCTATGGCTACACCTTC.

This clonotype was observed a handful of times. CDR3 in amino acids: CASSLRTRPGNTIYF. CDR3 nucleotide sequence: TGTGCCAGCAGTTTACGTACCCGACCGGGAAACACCATATATTTT. The chain joins TRBV12-3 or TRBV12-4 to TRBJ1-3; D call uncertain. The CDR3 has 15 residues. With 2 bases removed from V and 4 bases from J, the gap between germline ends came to 12 bases.

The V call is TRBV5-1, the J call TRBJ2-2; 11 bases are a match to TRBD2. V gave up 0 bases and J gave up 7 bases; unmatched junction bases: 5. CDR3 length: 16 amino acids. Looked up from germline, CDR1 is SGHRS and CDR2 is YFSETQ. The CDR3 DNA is TGCGCCAGCAGCTTGGCACTAGCGGGAGATGACGGGGAGCTGTTTTTT. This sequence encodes CASSLALAGDDGELFF.

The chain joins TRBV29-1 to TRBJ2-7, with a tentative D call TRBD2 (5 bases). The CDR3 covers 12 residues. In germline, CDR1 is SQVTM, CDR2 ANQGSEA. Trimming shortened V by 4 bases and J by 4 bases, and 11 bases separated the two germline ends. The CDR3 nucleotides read TGCAGCGTTGCAGAGGGCCGGTACGAGCAGTACTTC. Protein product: CSVAEGRYEQYF.

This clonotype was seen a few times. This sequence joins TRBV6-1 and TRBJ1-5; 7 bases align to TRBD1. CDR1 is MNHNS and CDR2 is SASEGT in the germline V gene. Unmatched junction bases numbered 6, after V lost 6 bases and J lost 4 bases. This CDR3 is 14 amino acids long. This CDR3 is CASSRKGANQPQHF. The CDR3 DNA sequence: TGTGCCAGCAGCCGTAAGGGGGCAAATCAGCCCCAGCATTTT.

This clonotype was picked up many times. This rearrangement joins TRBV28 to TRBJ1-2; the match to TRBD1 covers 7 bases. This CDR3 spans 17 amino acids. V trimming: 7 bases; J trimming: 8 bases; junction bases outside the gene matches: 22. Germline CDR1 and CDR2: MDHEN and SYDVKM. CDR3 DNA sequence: TGTGCCAGCACCGACCTGGAGGGAAGCCTAGGGGGCGTGGGCTACACCTTC. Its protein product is CASTDLEGSLGGVGYTF.

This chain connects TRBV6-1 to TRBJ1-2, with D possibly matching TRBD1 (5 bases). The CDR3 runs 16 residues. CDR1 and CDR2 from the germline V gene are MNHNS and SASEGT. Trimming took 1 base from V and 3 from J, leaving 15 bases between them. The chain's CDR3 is CASSEGDPRGDYGYTF. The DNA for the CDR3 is TGTGCCAGCAGTGAAGGGGACCCCCGGGGGGACTATGGCTACACCTTC.